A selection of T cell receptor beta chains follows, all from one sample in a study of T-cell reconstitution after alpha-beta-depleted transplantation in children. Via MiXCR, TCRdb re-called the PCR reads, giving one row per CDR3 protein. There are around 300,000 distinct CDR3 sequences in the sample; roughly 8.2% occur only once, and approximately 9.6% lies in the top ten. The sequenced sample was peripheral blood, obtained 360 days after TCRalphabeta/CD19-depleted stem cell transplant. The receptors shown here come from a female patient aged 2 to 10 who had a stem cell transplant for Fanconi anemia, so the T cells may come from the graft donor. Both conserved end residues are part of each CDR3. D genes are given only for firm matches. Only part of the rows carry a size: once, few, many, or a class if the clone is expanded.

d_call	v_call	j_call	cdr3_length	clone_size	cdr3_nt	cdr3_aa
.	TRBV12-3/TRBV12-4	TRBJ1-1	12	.	TGTGCCAGCAGTCAGGGTAACCCTGAAGCTTTCTTT	CASSQGNPEAFF
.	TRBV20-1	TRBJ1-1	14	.	TGCAGTGCTAGAGATATTTGGAAATCCACTGAAGCTTTCTTT	CSARDIWKSTEAFF
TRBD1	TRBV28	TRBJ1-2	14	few	TGTGCCAGCAGTTTATGGGGACAGGGAGGTGGCTACACCTTC	CASSLWGQGGGYTF
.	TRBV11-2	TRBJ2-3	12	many	TGTGCCAGCAGCTTCCAGGGGGATACGCAGTATTTT	CASSFQGDTQYF
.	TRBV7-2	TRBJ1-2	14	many	TGTGCCAGCAGCTTAGGGGCGTACGACTATGGCTACACCTTC	CASSLGAYDYGYTF
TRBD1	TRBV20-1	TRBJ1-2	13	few	TGCAGTGCTGTTCGGGACAGCTCAGGCGGCTACACCTTC	CSAVRDSSGGYTF
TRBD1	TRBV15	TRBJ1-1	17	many	TGTGCCACCAGCAGTCCGGGACAGGGGATGTTGAACACTGAAGCTTTCTTT	CATSSPGQGMLNTEAFF
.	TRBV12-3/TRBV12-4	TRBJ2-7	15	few	TGTGCCAGCAGTCTTAAACGGGCGGGGTTCTACGAGCAGTACTTC	CASSLKRAGFYEQYF
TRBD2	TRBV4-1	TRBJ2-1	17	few	TGCGCCAGCAGCCAATTCCCGGGACTAGCGGGGGGTGGTGAGCAGTTCTTC	CASSQFPGLAGGGEQFF
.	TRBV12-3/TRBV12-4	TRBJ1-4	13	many	TGTGCCAGCAACGACGGAACTAATGAAAAACTGTTTTTT	CASNDGTNEKLFF
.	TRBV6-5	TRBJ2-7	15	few	TGTGCCAGCAGTGACTCTCCCGGGAGCTCCTACGAGCAGTACTTC	CASSDSPGSSYEQYF
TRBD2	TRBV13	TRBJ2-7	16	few	TGTGCCAGCAGCTCTATCAGGGGACTAGCGGGAGGCGAGCAGTACTTC	CASSSIRGLAGGEQYF
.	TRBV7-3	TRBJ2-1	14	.	TGTGCCAGCAGCTCAGAGGGAACCTACAATGAGCAGTTCTTC	CASSSEGTYNEQFF
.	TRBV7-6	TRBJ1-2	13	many	TGTGCCAGCAGCTTAGTCTCCGGTTATGGCTACACCTTC	CASSLVSGYGYTF
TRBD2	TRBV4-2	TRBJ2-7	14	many	TGTGCCAGCAGCCGACTAGCGGGCTCCTACGAGCAGTACTTC	CASSRLAGSYEQYF
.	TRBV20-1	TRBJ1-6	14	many	TGCAGTGCTAGATCCGACAGCCCAGATTCACCCCTCCACTTT	CSARSDSPDSPLHF
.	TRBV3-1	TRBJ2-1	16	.	TGTGCCAGCAGCCGGACAGATCTTCTTTCCTACAATGAGCAGTTCTTC	CASSRTDLLSYNEQFF
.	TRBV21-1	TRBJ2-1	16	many	TGTGCCAGCAGCAAAATACCGGCCTACTCCTACAATGAGCAGTTCTTC	CASSKIPAYSYNEQFF
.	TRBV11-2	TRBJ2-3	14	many	TGTGCCAGCAGCTCCGTACGGGGCACAGATACGCAGTATTTT	CASSSVRGTDTQYF
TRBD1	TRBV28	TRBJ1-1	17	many	TGTGCCAGCAGACACTCAGGACAGGTTTGGAAATCAACTGAAGCTTTCTTT	CASRHSGQVWKSTEAFF
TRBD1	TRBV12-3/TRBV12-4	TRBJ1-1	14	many	TGTGCCAGCAGAATGCAGGGGGTGCACACTGAAGCTTTCTTT	CASRMQGVHTEAFF
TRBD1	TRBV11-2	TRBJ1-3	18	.	TGTGCCAGCAGCCCATTTCTCCAGGACAGGGCCTCTGGAAACACCATATATTTT	CASSPFLQDRASGNTIYF
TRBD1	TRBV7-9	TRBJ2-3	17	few	TGTGCCAGCAGCTTAGGAAGACAGGGGCTGAGCACAGATACGCAGTATTTT	CASSLGRQGLSTDTQYF
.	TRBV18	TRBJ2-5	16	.	TGTGCCAGCTCACCATACGTCGCGGGGCGCAGTGAGACCCAGTACTTC	CASSPYVAGRSETQYF
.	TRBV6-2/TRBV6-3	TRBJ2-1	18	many	TGTGCCAGCAGTTACTCGAAGTCAGACGGGGGGCCTTGGGATGAGCAGTTCTTC	CASSYSKSDGGPWDEQFF
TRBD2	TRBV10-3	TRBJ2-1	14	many	TGTGCCATCAGTCCTCAGCGGGGGTCCACGGAGCAGTTCTTC	CAISPQRGSTEQFF
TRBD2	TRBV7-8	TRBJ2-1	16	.	TGTGCCAGCAGCTTAGCGCCGGCGGGGGAGTACAATGAGCAGTTCTTC	CASSLAPAGEYNEQFF
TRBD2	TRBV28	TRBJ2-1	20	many	TGTGCCAGCAGTTCGATGAGGACTAGCGGGGGCACCTTTACCTACAATGAGCAGTTCTTC	CASSSMRTSGGTFTYNEQFF
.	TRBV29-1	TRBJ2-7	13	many	TGCAGCGTTGGGACACCGGGCTCCTACGAGCAGTACTTC	CSVGTPGSYEQYF
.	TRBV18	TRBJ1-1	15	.	TGTGCCAGCTCACCAGGGGCTGGGGGGAACACTGAAGCTTTCTTT	CASSPGAGGNTEAFF
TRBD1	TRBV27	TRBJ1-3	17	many	TGTGCCAGCAGTTTAGACCCCCCAGGGGGACCTGGAAACACCATATATTTT	CASSLDPPGGPGNTIYF
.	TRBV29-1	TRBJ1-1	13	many	TGCAGCGTCCGGACAGTCCTGTTGACTGAAGCTTTCTTT	CSVRTVLLTEAFF
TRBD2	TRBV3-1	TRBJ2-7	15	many	TGTGCCAGCAGCCAAGGGGGGGGACGGTCCTACGAGCAGTACTTC	CASSQGGGRSYEQYF
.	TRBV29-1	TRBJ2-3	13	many	TGCAGCGTTGACGGACTCAGCACAGATACGCAGTATTTT	CSVDGLSTDTQYF
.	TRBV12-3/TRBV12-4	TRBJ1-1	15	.	TGTGCCAGCAGCTCCTCGGCGGGACTGAACACTGAAGCTTTCTTT	CASSSSAGLNTEAFF
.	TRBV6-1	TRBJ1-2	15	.	TGTGCCAGCAGCCGACCGGGCGAGGCTAACTATGGCTACACCTTC	CASSRPGEANYGYTF
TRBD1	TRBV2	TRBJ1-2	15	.	TGTGCCAGCAGTGAAGGGACGGGACAGGTTTATGGCTACACCTTC	CASSEGTGQVYGYTF
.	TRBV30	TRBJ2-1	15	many	TGTGCCTGGCTGCTAGGACAGACCCGCTACAATGAGCAGTTCTTC	CAWLLGQTRYNEQFF
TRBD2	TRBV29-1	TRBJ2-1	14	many	TGCAGCGTAGGGACTAGCGGGAGGTCTCGGGAGCAGTTCTTC	CSVGTSGRSREQFF
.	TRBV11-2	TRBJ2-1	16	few	TGTGCCAGCAGCTCAACCCCCACGAGCTCCTACAATGAGCAGTTCTTC	CASSSTPTSSYNEQFF
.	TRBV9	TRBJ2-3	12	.	TGTGCCAGCAGGGGATTCACAGATACGCAGTATTTT	CASRGFTDTQYF
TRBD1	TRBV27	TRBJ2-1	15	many	TGTGCCAGCAGTCGCCGGGACAGATCGGTCAATGAGCAGTTCTTC	CASSRRDRSVNEQFF
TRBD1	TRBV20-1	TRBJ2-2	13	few	TGCAGTGCCTCGGACAGGGTTGGCGGGGAGCTGTTTTTT	CSASDRVGGELFF
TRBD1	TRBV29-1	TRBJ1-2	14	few	TGCAGCGTTGTGAACCTGGACAGGGGCTATGGCTACACCTTC	CSVVNLDRGYGYTF
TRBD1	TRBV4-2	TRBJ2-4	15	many	TGTGCCAGCAGCCAACAAAGGACAGGGGGAAACATTCAGTACTTC	CASSQQRTGGNIQYF
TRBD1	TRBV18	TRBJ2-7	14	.	TGTGCCAGCTCCCCGCTACAGGGGGCCTACGAGCAGTACTTC	CASSPLQGAYEQYF
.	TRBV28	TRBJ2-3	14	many	TGTGCCAGCAGTTTGGGGCAGATCACAGATACGCAGTATTTT	CASSLGQITDTQYF
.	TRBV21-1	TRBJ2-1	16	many	TGTGCCAGCAGCAAAGTCGGGGGGCGATCCTACAATGAGCAGTTCTTC	CASSKVGGRSYNEQFF
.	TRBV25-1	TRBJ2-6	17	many	TGTGCCAGCAGTGAGGGGCCGAAATACTCTGGGGCCAACGTCCTGACTTTC	CASSEGPKYSGANVLTF
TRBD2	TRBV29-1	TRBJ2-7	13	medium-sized	TGCAGCGTTTTAGAGCGGGGACTCGGCGAGCAGTACTTC	CSVLERGLGEQYF
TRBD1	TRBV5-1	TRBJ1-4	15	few	TGCGCCAGCAGCTTGGAGACAGGGGGGATTGTGGAACTGTTTTTT	CASSLETGGIVELFF
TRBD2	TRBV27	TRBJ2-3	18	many	TGTGCCAGCAGCTCCTTTAGCGGGAGTTGGAGAGGTTCAGATACGCAGTATTTT	CASSSFSGSWRGSDTQYF
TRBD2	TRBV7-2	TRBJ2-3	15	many	TGTGCCAGCAGCCCGACTAGCGGGGGATTGGATACGCAGTATTTT	CASSPTSGGLDTQYF
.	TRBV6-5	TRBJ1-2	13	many	TGTGCCAGCAGGGGATCAGGGGACTATGGCTACACCTTC	CASRGSGDYGYTF
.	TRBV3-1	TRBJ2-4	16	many	TGTGCCAGCAGCCAAGGCGCATGGGTAACCAAAAACATTCAGTACTTC	CASSQGAWVTKNIQYF
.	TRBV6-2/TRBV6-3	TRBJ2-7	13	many	TGTGCCAGCAGTTACTCGGTTTCCTACGAGCAGTACTTC	CASSYSVSYEQYF
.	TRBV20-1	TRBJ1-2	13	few	TGCAGTGCTGGGACGCGTCCTTTCTATGGCTACACCTTC	CSAGTRPFYGYTF
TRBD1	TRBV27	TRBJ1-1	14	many	TGTGCCAGCAAAGTCGGGACAGTTGACACTGAAGCTTTCTTT	CASKVGTVDTEAFF
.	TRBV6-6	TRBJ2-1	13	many	TGTGCCAGCAGTTCACAGAATCGGGATGAGCAGTTCTTC	CASSSQNRDEQFF